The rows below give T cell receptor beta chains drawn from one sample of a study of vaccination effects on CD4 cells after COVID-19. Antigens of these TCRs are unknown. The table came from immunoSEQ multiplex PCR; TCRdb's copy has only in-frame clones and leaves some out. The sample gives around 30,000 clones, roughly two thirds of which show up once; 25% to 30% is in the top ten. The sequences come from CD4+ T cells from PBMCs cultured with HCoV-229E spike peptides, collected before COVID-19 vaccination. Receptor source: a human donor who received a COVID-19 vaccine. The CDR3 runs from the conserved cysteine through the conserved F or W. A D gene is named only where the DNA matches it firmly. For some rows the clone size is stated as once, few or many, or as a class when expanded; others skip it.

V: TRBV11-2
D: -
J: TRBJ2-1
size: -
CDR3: CASSLMVVSYNEQFF
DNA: TGTGCCAGCAGCTTAATGGTGGTCTCCTACAATGAGCAGTTCTTC

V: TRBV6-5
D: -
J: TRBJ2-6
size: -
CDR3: CASSPMGRGANVLTF
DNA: TGTGCCAGCAGCCCAATGGGTCGTGGGGCCAACGTCCTGACTTTC

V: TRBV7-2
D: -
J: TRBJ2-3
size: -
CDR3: CASSQLGAGDTQYF
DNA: TGTGCCAGCAGCCAACTAGGGGCGGGAGATACGCAGTATTTT

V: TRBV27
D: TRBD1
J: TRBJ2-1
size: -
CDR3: CASSPGTGYNEQFF
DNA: TGTGCCAGCTCACCCGGGACAGGTTACAATGAGCAGTTCTTC

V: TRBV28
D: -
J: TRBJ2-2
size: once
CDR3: CASSLGGANTGELFF
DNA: TGTGCCAGCAGTTTAGGAGGGGCGAACACCGGGGAGCTGTTTTTT

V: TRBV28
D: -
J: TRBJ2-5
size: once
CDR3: CASSSTVAWGETQYF
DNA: TGTGCCAGCAGCTCCACGGTAGCCTGGGGAGAGACCCAGTACTTC

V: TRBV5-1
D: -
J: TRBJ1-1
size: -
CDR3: CASSLVAGAGPEAFF
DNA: TGCGCCAGCAGCTTGGTTGCAGGGGCGGGGCCTGAAGCTTTCTTT

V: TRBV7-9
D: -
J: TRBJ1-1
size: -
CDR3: CASSQGHTRNTEAFF
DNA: TGTGCCAGCAGCCAGGGACACACAAGGAACACTGAAGCTTTCTTT

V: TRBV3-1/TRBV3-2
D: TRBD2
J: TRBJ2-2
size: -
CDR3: CASSRETSGRALFF
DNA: TGTGCCAGCAGCCGAGAGACTAGCGGGAGGGCCCTGTTTTTT

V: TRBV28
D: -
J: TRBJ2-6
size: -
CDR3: CASSRLGRAKGEVLTF
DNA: TGTGCCAGCAGTCGCCTCGGACGGGCAAAGGGAGAAGTCCTGACTTTC

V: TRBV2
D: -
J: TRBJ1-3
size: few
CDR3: CASSVANTIYF
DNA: TGTGCCAGCAGTGTCGCAAACACCATATATTTT

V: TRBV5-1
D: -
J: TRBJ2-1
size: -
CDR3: CASSPGRDEQFF
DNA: TGCGCCAGCAGCCCCGGGAGAGATGAGCAGTTCTTC

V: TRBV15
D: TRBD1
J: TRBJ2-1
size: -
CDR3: CATSREDRAYNEQFF
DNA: TGTGCCACCAGCAGAGAGGACAGGGCCTACAATGAGCAGTTCTTC